This TCR beta chain was captured by sequencing in a study of molecular identifiers for immune sequencing clone quantification. General study results and limits: Clones with over 20 RNA copies captured over 98% of effector molecules but under 1% of naive ones.

Listed TCR primers and previously described methods were used for bulk TCR libraries. TCRdb processed the PCR reads anew with MiXCR; each CDR3 protein has one entry. The top ten clones hold approximately 0.74% of a sample with a few hundred thousand distinct CDR3 sequences, roughly 24% of them seen once. Libraries from naive CD8 cells were generated from approximately 22,000 to 940,000 sorted cells (with 10%, 30% or 50% RNA). Sorted naive CD8 T cells were those defined as CD8+CD4-CCR7+CD45RA+. As for this clonotype: The antigen remains unidentified.

The TCR comes from a human donor in good health. Some libraries in this study had Jurkat cell RNA spiked in. The sequenced material came from naive CD8+ T cells from blood, with Jurkat cell RNA spiked in. Subset here: FACS-sorted CD8+CD4-CCR7+CD45RA+ naive T cells.

For the CDR3, the DNA is TGTGCCAGCAGCTCTGACAGGCTGAACACTGAAGCTTTCTTT. It translates to CASSSDRLNTEAFF. The V gene is TRBV11-2, the J gene TRBJ1-1, with TRBD1 as a possible D gene (6 bases). CDR3 length: 14 amino acids. The germline V and J ends were trimmed by 4 bases and 0 bases, with 9 bases remaining between them. The V gene's germline CDR1 is SGHAT and CDR2 FQNNGV.